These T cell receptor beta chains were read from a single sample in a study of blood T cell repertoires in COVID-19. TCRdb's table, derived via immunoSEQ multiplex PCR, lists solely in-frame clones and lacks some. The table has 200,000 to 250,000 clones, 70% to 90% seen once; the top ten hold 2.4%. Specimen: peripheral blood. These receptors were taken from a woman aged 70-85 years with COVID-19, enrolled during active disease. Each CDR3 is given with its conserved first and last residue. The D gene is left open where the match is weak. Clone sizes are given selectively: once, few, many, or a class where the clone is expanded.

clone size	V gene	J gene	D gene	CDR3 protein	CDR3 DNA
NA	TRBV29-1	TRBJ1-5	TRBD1	CSVGDRINQPQHF	TGCAGCGTTGGGGACAGGATTAATCAGCCCCAGCATTTT
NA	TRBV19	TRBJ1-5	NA	CAARGGAGQPQHF	TGTGCCGCGCGCGGGGGGGCCGGTCAGCCCCAGCATTTT
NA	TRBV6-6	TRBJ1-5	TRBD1	CASSPRTLTGGNQPQHF	TGTGCCAGCAGTCCTCGCACCCTGACAGGGGGTAATCAGCCCCAGCATTTT
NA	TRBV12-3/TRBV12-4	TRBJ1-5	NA	CASRYGQNQPQHF	TGTGCCAGCAGATACGGACAGAATCAGCCCCAGCATTTT
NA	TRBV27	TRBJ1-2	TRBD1	CASRPSSGTGYGYTF	TGTGCCAGCAGACCGAGTAGTGGGACAGGGTATGGCTACACCTTC
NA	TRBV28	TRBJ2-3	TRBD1	CASSRLGTGDTSTDTQYF	TGTGCCAGCAGCCGCCTGGGGACAGGGGATACATCCACAGATACGCAGTATTTT
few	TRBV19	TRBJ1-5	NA	CASSSRTDTVQPQHF	TGTGCCAGTAGTAGTCGGACAGACACGGTCCAGCCCCAGCATTTT
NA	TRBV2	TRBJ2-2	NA	CASSEGAFPGELFF	TGTGCCAGCAGTGAAGGGGCATTCCCCGGGGAGCTGTTTTTT
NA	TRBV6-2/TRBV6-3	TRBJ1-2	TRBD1	CASSETGGNGYTF	TGTGCCAGCAGTGAGACAGGGGGGAATGGCTACACCTTC
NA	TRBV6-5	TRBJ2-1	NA	CASRLPYGEQFF	TGTGCCAGCAGACTGCCTTACGGGGAGCAGTTCTTC
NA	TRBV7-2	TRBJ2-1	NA	CASKPGTLMMEQFF	TGTGCCAGCAAACCCGGGACTCTAATGATGGAGCAGTTCTTC
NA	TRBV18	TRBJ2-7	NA	CASSPPPGTYEQYF	TGTGCCAGCTCACCACCTCCAGGGACCTACGAGCAGTACTTC
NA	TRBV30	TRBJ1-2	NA	CAWTQAGFGGYTF	TGTGCCTGGACACAGGCTGGGTTTGGAGGCTACACCTTC
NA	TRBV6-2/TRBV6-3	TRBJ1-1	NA	CASSHHTGPTEAFF	TGTGCCAGCAGCCACCACACAGGGCCCACTGAAGCTTTCTTT
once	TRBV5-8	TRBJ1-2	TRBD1	CASSSYDRVRYGYTF	TGTGCCAGCAGCTCGTATGACAGGGTGAGGTATGGCTACACCTTC
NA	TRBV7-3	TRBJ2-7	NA	CASSPTVNSEQYF	TGTGCCAGCAGCCCTACAGTGAACTCCGAGCAGTACTTC
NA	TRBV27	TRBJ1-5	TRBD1	CASSLDRFNQPQHF	TGTGCCAGCAGCCTGGACAGGTTCAATCAGCCCCAGCATTTT
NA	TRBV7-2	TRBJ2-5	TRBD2	CASSAWTSRETQYF	TGTGCCAGCAGCGCCTGGACTAGCCGAGAGACCCAGTACTTC
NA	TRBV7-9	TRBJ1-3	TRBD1	CASNPGQSSGNTIYF	TGTGCCAGCAACCCGGGACAGAGCTCTGGAAACACCATATATTTT
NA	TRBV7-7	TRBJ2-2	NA	CASSSYAGRQFTGELFF	TGTGCTAGCAGCTCATATGCCGGTCGACAGTTTACCGGGGAGCTGTTTTTT
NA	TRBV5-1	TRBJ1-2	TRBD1	CASSLGGTGGQIGYTF	TGCGCCAGCAGCTTGGGTGGAACAGGGGGGCAGATTGGCTACACCTTC
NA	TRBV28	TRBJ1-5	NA	CASSQSPYLGAGDQPQHF	TGTGCCAGCAGTCAATCTCCTTACTTGGGGGCCGGGGATCAGCCCCAGCATTTT
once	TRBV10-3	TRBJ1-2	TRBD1	CAIGDRGTYGYTF	TGTGCCATCGGGGACAGGGGGACCTATGGCTACACCTTC
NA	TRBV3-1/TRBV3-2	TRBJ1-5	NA	CASSQESPYSNQPQHF	TGTGCCAGCAGCCAAGAATCCCCTTATAGCAATCAGCCCCAGCATTTT
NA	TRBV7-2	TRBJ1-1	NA	CASSSHGGQGTEAFF	TGTGCCAGCAGCTCCCACGGGGGGCAAGGAACTGAAGCTTTCTTT
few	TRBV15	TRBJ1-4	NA	CATSRGTIEGGLFF	TGTGCCACCAGCAGGGGGACAATAGAGGGCGGCCTGTTTTTT
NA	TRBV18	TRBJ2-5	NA	CASSPASQETQYF	TGTGCCAGCTCACCGGCCAGCCAAGAGACCCAGTACTTC
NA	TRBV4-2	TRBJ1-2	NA	CASSQDTGYYGYTF	TGTGCCAGCAGCCAAGATACAGGGTACTATGGCTACACCTTC
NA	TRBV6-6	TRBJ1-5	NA	CASRRVFNQPQHF	TGTGCCAGCAGACGGGTCTTTAATCAGCCCCAGCATTTT
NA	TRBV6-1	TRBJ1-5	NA	CASSDDRHSNQPQHF	TGTGCCAGCAGTGACGACAGACATAGCAATCAGCCCCAGCATTTT
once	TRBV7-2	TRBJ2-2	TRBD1	CASSLSKGAGTGELFF	TGTGCCAGCAGCTTGTCTAAGGGGGCAGGCACCGGGGAGCTGTTTTTT
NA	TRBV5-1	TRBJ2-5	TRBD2	CASSLATSGQETQYF	TGCGCCAGCAGCTTGGCAACTAGCGGGCAAGAGACCCAGTACTTC
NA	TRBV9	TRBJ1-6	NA	CASSAQQGRVDSPLHF	TGTGCCAGCAGCGCCCAACAGGGAAGAGTCGATTCACCCCTCCACTTT
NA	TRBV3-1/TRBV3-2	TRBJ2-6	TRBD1	CASSQDSAGGYSGANVLTF	TGTGCCAGCAGCCAAGATTCTGCAGGGGGATACTCTGGGGCCAACGTCCTGACTTTC
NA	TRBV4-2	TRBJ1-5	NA	CASSQEDSNQPQHF	TGTGCCAGCAGCCAAGAGGACAGTAATCAGCCCCAGCATTTT
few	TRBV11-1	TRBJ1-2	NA	CASSLEADGYTF	TGTGCCAGCAGCTTAGAGGCGGATGGCTACACCTTC
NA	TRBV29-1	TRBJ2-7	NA	CSVATPGDFPLYEQYF	TGCAGCGTTGCAACGCCGGGGGACTTCCCCCTTTACGAGCAGTACTTC
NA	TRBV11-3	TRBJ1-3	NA	CASSPETVGNTIYF	TGTGCCAGCAGCCCCGAGACAGTTGGAAACACCATATATTTT
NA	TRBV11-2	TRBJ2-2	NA	CASSHSGWTGELFF	TGTGCCAGCAGCCACAGTGGATGGACCGGGGAGCTGTTTTTT
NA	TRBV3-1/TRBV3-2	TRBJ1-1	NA	CASSQEWGPNTEAFF	TGTGCCAGCAGCCAAGAGTGGGGGCCGAACACTGAAGCTTTCTTT
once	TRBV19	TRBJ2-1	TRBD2	CASSILGLVVPEQFF	TGTGCCAGTAGTATTTTGGGACTAGTGGTTCCTGAGCAGTTCTTC
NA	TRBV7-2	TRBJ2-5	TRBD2	CASSLGGLAGGSGETQYF	TGTGCCAGCAGCTTAGGTGGACTAGCGGGAGGGTCGGGAGAGACCCAGTACTTC
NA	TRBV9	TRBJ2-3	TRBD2	CASSPLSGGASDTQYF	TGTGCCAGCAGCCCCCTTAGCGGGGGGGCCTCAGATACGCAGTATTTT
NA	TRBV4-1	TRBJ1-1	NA	CASSLDGLMNTEAFF	TGCGCCAGCAGCCTTGATGGGCTAATGAACACTGAAGCTTTCTTT
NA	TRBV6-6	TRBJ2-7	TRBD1	CASSQDRGPYEQYF	TGTGCCAGCAGTCAGGACAGGGGTCCCTACGAGCAGTACTTC
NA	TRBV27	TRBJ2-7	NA	CASTHSMVGWRGSYEQYF	TGTGCCAGCACCCACTCAATGGTGGGGTGGAGAGGGTCCTACGAGCAGTACTTC
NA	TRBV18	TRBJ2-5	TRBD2	CASSPGLAGGQTQYF	TGTGCCAGCTCTCCGGGACTAGCGGGGGGACAGACCCAGTACTTC
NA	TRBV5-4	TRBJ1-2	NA	CASSPDRWAYGYTF	TGTGCCAGCAGCCCCGACAGGTGGGCCTATGGCTACACCTTC
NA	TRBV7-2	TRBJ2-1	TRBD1	CASRTGSKYGEQFF	TGTGCCAGCAGGACAGGGTCAAAATACGGTGAGCAGTTCTTC
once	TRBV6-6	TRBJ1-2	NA	CASSTGSLGYTF	TGTGCCAGCAGCACAGGGAGTTTGGGCTACACCTTC
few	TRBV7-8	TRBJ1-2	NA	CASSPRIQTNYGYTF	TGTGCCAGCAGTCCCCGAATACAGACTAACTATGGCTACACCTTC
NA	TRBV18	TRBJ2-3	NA	CASSWTRTDTQYF	TGTGCCAGCTCCTGGACACGCACAGATACGCAGTATTTT
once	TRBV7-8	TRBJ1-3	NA	CASSATVNSGNTIYF	TGTGCCAGCAGCGCGACAGTGAACTCTGGAAACACCATATATTTT
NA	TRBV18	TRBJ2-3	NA	CASFPLTDTQYF	TGTGCCAGCTTTCCGCTAACAGATACGCAGTATTTT
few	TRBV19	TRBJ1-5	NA	CASSIGPPGPDGTQHF	TGTGCCAGTAGTATAGGCCCCCCAGGGCCCGATGGGACCCAGCATTTT
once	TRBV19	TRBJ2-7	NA	CASSSVGRYEQYF	TGTGCCAGTAGTTCGGTGGGGAGGTACGAGCAGTACTTC
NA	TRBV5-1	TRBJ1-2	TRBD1	CASSLDDRGAGYTF	TGCGCCAGCAGCCTTGACGACAGGGGGGCCGGCTACACCTTC